These T cell receptor beta chains were read from a single sample in a study. A single record per CDR3 protein comes from TCRdb applying MiXCR to the multiplex PCR reads. The sample records 450 to 600 distinct CDR3 sequences, approximately 4.8% being singletons. Sequenced sample: naive CD4+ T cells sorted from blood. Every receptor here comes from a female donor with breast cancer. Each CDR3 is given with its conserved first and last residue. A D gene is named only where the DNA matches it firmly. Clone size, where shown, is once, few, many, or a class for clones that have expanded.

size	V	D	J	DNA	CDR3
medium-sized	TRBV12-3/TRBV12-4	NA	TRBJ1-2	TGTGCCAGCAGTTTAGGAGAGGGCGCCTACACCTTC	CASSLGEGAYTF
large	TRBV12-3/TRBV12-4	NA	TRBJ1-2	TGTGCCAGCAGTTTGACGGAGAACTATGGCTACACCTTC	CASSLTENYGYTF
large	TRBV12-3/TRBV12-4	NA	TRBJ1-2	TGTGCCAGCAGTTACCAGGGAGTTGGCTATGGCTACACCTTC	CASSYQGVGYGYTF
large	TRBV12-3/TRBV12-4	TRBD1	TRBJ1-2	TGTGCCAGCAGACCCGGACAGGGAATTAACTATGGCTACACCTTC	CASRPGQGINYGYTF
large	TRBV12-3/TRBV12-4	NA	TRBJ1-2	TGTGCCAGCAGTTTGGAGGGTAACTATGGCTACACCTTC	CASSLEGNYGYTF
large	TRBV12-3/TRBV12-4	NA	TRBJ1-2	TGTGCCAGCAGCCTACAGGGTAATGGCTACACCTTC	CASSLQGNGYTF
large	TRBV12-3/TRBV12-4	NA	TRBJ1-2	TGTGCCAGCAGTTCACAGGAGTACTATGGCTACACCTTC	CASSSQEYYGYTF
medium-sized	TRBV12-3/TRBV12-4	NA	TRBJ1-2	TGTGCCAGCAGTCGAGAGGATGAGGATGGCTACACCTTC	CASSREDEDGYTF
hyperexpanded	TRBV12-3/TRBV12-4	TRBD1	TRBJ1-2	TGTGCCAGCAGTCCGGGACAGGGCCTTAACTATGGCTACACCTTC	CASSPGQGLNYGYTF
large	TRBV12-3/TRBV12-4	TRBD1	TRBJ1-2	TGTGCCAGCAGCGACACGGGACAGGTTACTAACTATGGCTACACCTTC	CASSDTGQVTNYGYTF
medium-sized	TRBV12-3/TRBV12-4	NA	TRBJ1-2	TGTGCCAGCAGTTTAGGTCGGCTCTATGGCTACACCTTC	CASSLGRLYGYTF
large	TRBV12-5	TRBD1	TRBJ1-2	TGTGCTAGTGGTTTGGGAAACGACAGGGCGAACTATGGCTACACCTTC	CASGLGNDRANYGYTF
large	TRBV12-3/TRBV12-4	NA	TRBJ1-2	TGTGCCAGCAGTTTACACGGCTATGGCTACACCTTC	CASSLHGYGYTF
medium-sized	TRBV12-3/TRBV12-4	NA	TRBJ1-2	TGTGCCTTGCAATTGGCAGCTGGCTATGGCTACACCTTC	CALQLAAGYGYTF
large	TRBV12-3/TRBV12-4	NA	TRBJ1-2	TGTGCCAGCAGTTTAGGTACAGGACCAAACTATGGCTACACCTTC	CASSLGTGPNYGYTF
medium-sized	TRBV12-3/TRBV12-4	NA	TRBJ1-2	TGTGCCAGCACCCGGGCAGTCGCGTACAACTATGGCTACACCTTC	CASTRAVAYNYGYTF
large	TRBV12-3/TRBV12-4	NA	TRBJ1-2	TGTGCCAGCAGTTTAGTTCCTGCCGGCTACACCTTC	CASSLVPAGYTF
NA	TRBV12-3/TRBV12-4	NA	TRBJ1-2	TGTGCCAGCAGTCTTCAAGGAAACTATGGCTACACCTTC	CASSLQGNYGYTF
medium-sized	TRBV12-3/TRBV12-4	NA	TRBJ1-2	TGTGCCAGCAGTCTTAAAGTGAATGCTCGAGCCTTC	CASSLKVNARAF
large	TRBV12-3/TRBV12-4	TRBD1	TRBJ1-2	TGTGCCAGCAGTCCAGGACAGGCCAGCGACGGCTACACCTTC	CASSPGQASDGYTF
large	TRBV12-3/TRBV12-4	NA	TRBJ1-2	TGTGCCAGCTCAGGAGAACATGGCTACACCTTC	CASSGEHGYTF
medium-sized	TRBV12-3/TRBV12-4	NA	TRBJ1-2	TGTGCCAGCACTGAGCGACAGTACTATGGCTACACCTTC	CASTERQYYGYTF
medium-sized	TRBV12-3/TRBV12-4	NA	TRBJ1-2	TGTGCCAGCAGTTTCACAGGGTCCTATGGCTACACCTTC	CASSFTGSYGYTF
medium-sized	TRBV12-3/TRBV12-4	NA	TRBJ1-2	TGTGCCAGCACCTTAGGAGACGACATCACCTTC	CASTLGDDITF
hyperexpanded	TRBV12-3/TRBV12-4	NA	TRBJ1-2	TGTGCCAGCCGGGAACGCTATGGCTACACCTTC	CASRERYGYTF
medium-sized	TRBV12-3/TRBV12-4	NA	TRBJ1-2	TGTGCCAGCAGTTTAACACAGAGCGGCTACACCTTC	CASSLTQSGYTF
medium-sized	TRBV12-3/TRBV12-4	NA	TRBJ1-2	TGTGCCAGCGGACCCTATGGCTACACCTTC	CASGPYGYTF
hyperexpanded	TRBV12-3/TRBV12-4	NA	TRBJ1-2	TGTGCCAGCAGTTCAGGGAACTATGGCTACACCTTC	CASSSGNYGYTF
large	TRBV12-3/TRBV12-4	TRBD1	TRBJ1-2	TGTGCCAGCAGGGTCGGACAGGAGCTTGGCTACACCTTC	CASRVGQELGYTF
medium-sized	TRBV12-3/TRBV12-4	NA	TRBJ1-2	TGTGCCAGCAGTTCCACCGGACAGCCACTGGGACATTTC	CASSSTGQPLGHF
large	TRBV12-3/TRBV12-4	NA	TRBJ1-2	TGTGCCAGCAGTTTGGACGGGGCGCGAGCCTATGGCTACACCTTC	CASSLDGARAYGYTF
large	TRBV12-3/TRBV12-4	NA	TRBJ1-2	TGTGCCAGCAGTTTAGGAGACGACAGAAACTATGGCTACACCTTC	CASSLGDDRNYGYTF
hyperexpanded	TRBV12-3/TRBV12-4	NA	TRBJ1-2	TGTGCCAGCAGTAGCCCATGGACGGAGCACGCCTATGGCTACACCTTC	CASSSPWTEHAYGYTF
large	TRBV12-3/TRBV12-4	NA	TRBJ1-2	TGTGCCAGCAGTTTGTCGGGCCACTATGGCTACACCTTC	CASSLSGHYGYTF
large	TRBV12-3/TRBV12-4	TRBD1	TRBJ1-2	TGTGCCAGCAGTTTAGCGGGTCAGGGGGGCTTTCATGGCTACACCTTC	CASSLAGQGGFHGYTF
medium-sized	TRBV12-3/TRBV12-4	NA	TRBJ1-2	TGTGCCAGCAGTTTAGGTCATAACTATGGCTACACCTTC	CASSLGHNYGYTF
medium-sized	TRBV12-3/TRBV12-4	TRBD1	TRBJ1-2	TGTGCCAGTGGATCGACAGGGTCGACAGGCTACACCTTC	CASGSTGSTGYTF
medium-sized	TRBV12-3/TRBV12-4	TRBD1	TRBJ1-2	TGTGCCAGCAGTTTGGTGACAGGGTACTACACCTTC	CASSLVTGYYTF
NA	TRBV12-3/TRBV12-4	NA	TRBJ1-2	TGTGCCAGCAGTTTAGCTTCACTCTCGACTTTATGGACAGACAGCGTCTATGGCTACACCTTC	CASSLASLSTLWTDSVYGYTF
few	TRBV12-3/TRBV12-4	NA	TRBJ1-2	TGCGCCAGCAGTTTAGGGTTGGGCTACACCTTC	CASSLGLGYTF
medium-sized	TRBV12-3/TRBV12-4	NA	TRBJ1-2	TGTGCCAGCAGTTTATATGGCTACACCTTC	CASSLYGYTF
medium-sized	TRBV12-3/TRBV12-4	NA	TRBJ1-2	TGTGCCAGCATACCTGGGCCCATTGGCTACACCTTC	CASIPGPIGYTF
medium-sized	TRBV12-3/TRBV12-4	NA	TRBJ1-2	TGTGCCAGCACCTTTAGTTGGTTCGATGGCTACACCTTC	CASTFSWFDGYTF
large	TRBV12-3/TRBV12-4	NA	TRBJ1-2	TGTGCCAGCAGTTCCACCGGACAGCCACTGGGACTCTTC	CASSSTGQPLGLF
NA	TRBV12-3/TRBV12-4	NA	TRBJ1-2	TGTGCCAGTAGTCCCAGGGAACACTATGGCCACACCTTC	CASSPREHYGHTF
medium-sized	TRBV12-3/TRBV12-4	NA	TRBJ1-2	TGTGCCAGCAGCGTCACTGCTAACTATGGCTACACCTTC	CASSVTANYGYTF
large	TRBV12-3/TRBV12-4	NA	TRBJ1-2	TGTGCCAGCAGTCCCAGGGAACACTATGGCTACACCTTC	CASSPREHYGYTF
medium-sized	TRBV12-3/TRBV12-4	NA	TRBJ1-2	TGTGCCAGCAGTTTAGGACCGGTCGATGGCTACACCTTC	CASSLGPVDGYTF
NA	TRBV12-3/TRBV12-4	TRBD1	TRBJ1-2	TGCGCCAACAGTTTAGGACAGGGCGGTAGCTACACCTTC	CANSLGQGGSYTF
medium-sized	TRBV12-3/TRBV12-4	NA	TRBJ1-2	TGTGCCAGCAGCCACAGGAACTATGGCTACACCTTC	CASSHRNYGYTF
medium-sized	TRBV12-3/TRBV12-4	TRBD1	TRBJ1-2	TGTGCCAGCAGCCCGGACAGGGTTTATGGCTACACCTTC	CASSPDRVYGYTF
large	TRBV12-3/TRBV12-4	NA	TRBJ1-2	TGTGCCAGCTGCATCGAGAGGGAAGGCTACACCTTC	CASCIEREGYTF
NA	TRBV12-3/TRBV12-4	NA	TRBJ1-2	TGTGCCAGCAGATGGACAGACTATGGCTACACCTTC	CASRWTDYGYTF
large	TRBV12-3/TRBV12-4	NA	TRBJ1-2	TGTGCCAGCAGTGGCAGGGCCACGAACTATGGCTACACCTTC	CASSGRATNYGYTF
large	TRBV12-3/TRBV12-4	TRBD1	TRBJ1-2	TGTGCCAGCAGCGTGGGACAGGAGTTCTATGGCTACACCTTC	CASSVGQEFYGYTF
few	TRBV12-3/TRBV12-4	NA	TRBJ1-2	TGCGCCAGCAGTTTGGTGGGGAGCTATGGCTACACCTTC	CASSLVGSYGYTF
medium-sized	TRBV12-3/TRBV12-4	NA	TRBJ1-2	TGTGCCAGCAGTAACCCGGGACGGTACTATGGCTACACCTTC	CASSNPGRYYGYTF
medium-sized	TRBV12-3/TRBV12-4	TRBD1	TRBJ1-2	TGTGCCAGCAGTCGACAGGGTGTCTATGGCTACACCTTC	CASSRQGVYGYTF
medium-sized	TRBV12-3/TRBV12-4	NA	TRBJ1-2	TGTGCCAGCAGCCGCCCGGGAGTCTATGGCTACACCTTC	CASSRPGVYGYTF
medium-sized	TRBV12-3/TRBV12-4	TRBD1	TRBJ1-2	TGTGCCAGCAGCAAGACAGGGTATGGCTATGGCTACACCTTC	CASSKTGYGYGYTF